This T cell receptor (beta chain) was sequenced for a study of neurological immune-mediated disorders. Study-level points and caveats: None of the CDR3 amino acid sequences found in expanded clones was shared across subjects. This suggests that the TCR-beta repertoires were private in all groups. Multiple sclerosis, the disease with the least TCR clonal expansion, fell below healthy controls, whereas HTLV-1-associated myelopathy showed the most.

Libraries used 2 million unsorted PBMCs kept frozen in RNAlater. The V end lost 4 bases, the J end lost 0 bases, and 9 bases lay between the germline ends. Germline CDR1 and CDR2: SGHTA and FQGNSA. The CDR3 sequence is 14 residues long. As for the cDNA, it was generated by 5'RACE with 10-nucleotide random UMIs. TCRdb recomputed calls from the 5' RACE reads with MiXCR, one row per CDR3 protein. In the table there are tens of thousands of distinct CDR3 sequences, 15% to 20% of which are singletons. This clonotype showed up many times. Its antigen is as yet unknown. Sequenced sample: PBMCs. This clonotype was sampled from a woman aged 40 to 50 in good health. This chain connects TRBV7-2 to TRBJ1-1; TRBD1 is a possible D gene (5 bases). The DNA for the CDR3 is TGTGCCAGCAGCTCCGGGGGGGTGAACACTGAAGCTTTCTTT. Translated, it gives CASSSGGVNTEAFF. Looking up the rest from reference TRBV7-2 and TRBJ1-1 gives the full variable domain: GAGVSQSPSNKVTEKGKDVELRCDPISGHTALYWYRQSLGQGLEFLIYFQGNSAPDKSGLPSDRFSAERTGGSVSTLTIQRTQQEDSAVYLCASSSGGVNTEAFFGQGTRLTVV.